Shown below are 7 T cell receptor beta chains from a single sample sequenced in a study of blood T cell repertoires in COVID-19. The method was immunoSEQ multiplex PCR; TCRdb's version includes in-frame clones alone and lacks a portion of them. The repertoire holds more than 200,000 clones, with more than 70% as singletons. The sequencing sample was made of peripheral blood. All receptors come from a woman aged 25 to 45 with COVID-19, enrolled during active disease.

This rearrangement joins TRBV11-2 to TRBJ2-3, with 7 bases that match TRBD2. In germline, CDR1 is SGHAT, CDR2 FQNNGV. Trimming took 2 bases from V and 1 from J; bases not matched to a gene: 6. CDR3 size: 16 residues. CDR3 amino acids: CASSLRGGSGTDTQYF. The CDR3, as DNA: TGTGCCAGCAGCTTAAGAGGCGGGAGCGGCACAGATACGCAGTATTTT.

This clone has a single count. The chain has TRBV6-5 and TRBJ2-1; 9 bases align to TRBD1. Germline V gives CDR1 MNHEY, CDR2 SVGAGI. The V gene end was trimmed by 2 bases and the J gene end by 7 bases; junction bases not matched to a gene: 6. The CDR3 contains 15 residues. CDR3 bases: TGTGCCAGCAGTTACGGGGGGACAGGGCGGAATGAGCAGTTCTTC. Residues: CASSYGGTGRNEQFF.

The CDR3 loop is CAWSVQGTSTDTQYF. CDR3 DNA: TGTGCCTGGAGTGTACAGGGGACTAGCACAGATACGCAGTATTTT. The rearrangement links TRBV30 to TRBJ2-3; D possibly corresponds to TRBD1 (7 bases). Germline-derived CDR1 and CDR2 are GTSNPN and SVGIG (reference sequence). The ends were cut back, 0 bases at V and 0 bases at J, with 10 bases in the middle. This CDR3 has 15 residues. The whole variable domain, filled in from reference TRBV30 and TRBJ2-3, reads SQTIHQWPATLVQPVGSPLSLECTVEGTSNPNLYWYRQAAGRGLQLLFYSVGIGQISSEVPQNLSASRPQDRQFILSSKKLLLSDSGFYLCAWSVQGTSTDTQYFGPGTRLTVL.

The CDR3 sequence: CASSYSSGGPYEQYF. Written as DNA, the CDR3 is TGTGCCAGCAGTTACTCGAGTGGCGGGCCCTACGAGCAGTACTTC. The chain recombines TRBV6-5 with TRBJ2-7, with D perhaps matching TRBD2 (5 bases). Germline V lookup: CDR1 MNHEY, CDR2 SVGAGI. The CDR3 loop spans 15 amino acids. V dropped 0 bases and J dropped 2 bases, with 11 bases sitting between them.

The chain has TRBV28 and TRBJ2-5; 8 bases agree with TRBD2. The CDR3 sequence is 17 residues long. The germline V gene has CDR1 MDHEN and CDR2 SYDVKM. Trimming cost V 3 bases and J 5 bases; bases outside gene matches: 14. The CDR3 region has the DNA TGTGCCAGCAGTTTCCGGGGGGGGTCGGCCTTAGAGGAGACCCAGTACTTC. Its translation: CASSFRGGSALEETQYF.

The chain links TRBV5-5 to TRBJ1-2; D call uncertain. The V and J ends lost 0 bases and 4 bases respectively, with 13 bases between them. CDR3 length: 15 residues. CDR1 and CDR2 (germline): SGHKS, YYEKEE (reference sequence). For the CDR3, the DNA is TGTGCCAGCAGCTTGGGGAGGATCCCGTTCTATGGCTACACCTTC. Translating gives CASSLGRIPFYGYTF.

The rearrangement joins TRBV27 to TRBJ2-3; D perhaps matches TRBD2 (7 bases). This CDR3 contains 14 residues. Germline loops: CDR1 MNHEY, CDR2 SMNVEV (reference sequence). Trimming removed 7 bases from V and 4 bases from J, with 15 bases in between. The CDR3 here is CASIQGGGADTQYF. The CDR3 DNA is TGTGCCAGCATCCAGGGCGGGGGCGCAGATACGCAGTATTTT.